This record looks at one TCR beta chain sequence and its context. These data originate in a study of blood T cell repertoires in COVID-19. Whole-study context: Donors in the United States, Italy and Spain gave samples during acute or convalescent COVID-19. Sources were T cells, B-cell-depleted T cells, or PBMCs; the material itself was cDNA or gDNA.

Enrolled through a virtual design, the participants were between roughly 18 and 100 years of age and came from 24 US areas. Trimming took off 3 bases at V and 1 base at J, with 16 bases between the two ends. This CDR3 has 17 residues. CDR1 is KGHSH and CDR2 is LQKENI in the germline V gene. Source study methods: Reference gene primer amplification gave nucleated cell count estimates. Data came from immunoSEQ multiplex PCR; TCRdb stores just in-frame clones and leaves some out. V and J calls and clone size are as listed in that table; D and trimming were resolved from the DNA. The data hold 88,000 or so clones, with more than 85% observed a single time.

The chain recombines TRBV18 with TRBJ1-5, with D possibly being TRBD1 (5 bases). The origin of this receptor is a woman in her forties or fifties with acute COVID-19. The specimen was PBMCs or T cells enriched from blood (not recorded which). In DNA form, the CDR3 reads TGTGCCAGCTCACCGAGCGGGGGGGGAGTAAGCAATCAGCCCCAGCATTTT. Protein product: CASSPSGGGVSNQPQHF.